Listed below are T cell receptor beta chains from one sample, sequenced in a study of shared clonotypes between healthy human individuals. Produced via immunoSEQ multiplex PCR; TCRdb's table is partial and in-frame only. Here the sample spans 1.5 million to 2.5 million clones, about 95% being singletons. Sequencing was carried out using naive CD8+ T cells sorted from blood. These receptors all stem from a man aged 18 to 35 in good health. The CDR3 runs from the conserved cysteine through the conserved F or W. The D gene is left open where the match is weak.

V	D	J	CDR3
TRBV29-1	NA	TRBJ2-7	CSVQGGISYEQYF
TRBV28	NA	TRBJ1-4	CASSHTGEGVEKLFF
TRBV27	TRBD2	TRBJ2-3	CASGQLAGEDTQYF
TRBV21-1	NA	TRBJ2-3	CAWTSGILQYF
TRBV28	NA	TRBJ2-3	CASSTNSNRERTDTQYF
TRBV7-6	TRBD1	TRBJ1-4	CASSSFEGQGDSEKLFF
TRBV7-9	NA	TRBJ2-1	CASSFPAGVEQFF
TRBV2	TRBD1	TRBJ1-5	CANSRTGGDQPQHF
TRBV28	TRBD1	TRBJ1-5	CASSLPPRQGVNQPQHF
TRBV27	NA	TRBJ2-7	CASSLGGRIFEQYF
TRBV2	TRBD1	TRBJ2-5	CASSGWDRGQETQYF
TRBV7-9	TRBD1	TRBJ2-7	CASSPGQGYEQYF
TRBV11-2	TRBD2	TRBJ2-7	CASSLGTSALGSYEQYF
TRBV13	NA	TRBJ1-1	CASSPNYVGGGGTEAFF
TRBV9	TRBD2	TRBJ2-5	CASSVAGGAETQYF
TRBV5-1	NA	TRBJ2-7	CASSSEAGAGLEQYF
TRBV9	NA	TRBJ2-3	CASSTWGRFGTDTQYF
TRBV27	NA	TRBJ1-2	CASSLGHGMGYTF
TRBV5-8	NA	TRBJ1-6	CASSEPGTTIGHNSPLHF
TRBV9	NA	TRBJ1-2	CASSPRAVAHGYTF
TRBV7-9	NA	TRBJ1-2	CASSASIDPNYGYTF
TRBV6-6	NA	TRBJ2-7	CASSRGGYPSYEQYF
TRBV4-1	NA	TRBJ2-7	CASSQERASGLSSYEQYF
TRBV19	NA	TRBJ1-5	CASIAGMGGSNQPQHF
TRBV4-1	NA	TRBJ2-7	CASSQELGTYEQYF
TRBV27	NA	TRBJ1-1	CASSLEGVTEAFF
TRBV7-9	NA	TRBJ2-2	CASSWAVVNTGELFF
TRBV7-7	TRBD2	TRBJ2-1	CASSRTSGRNNEQFF
TRBV15	TRBD1	TRBJ2-1	CATSRDWGQEQFF
TRBV27	NA	TRBJ1-2	CASSLTGDYGYTF
TRBV7-9	TRBD2	TRBJ2-1	CASSLGTRMNEQFF
TRBV9	NA	TRBJ2-1	CASSPLGARVNEQFF
TRBV5-1	TRBD2	TRBJ2-7	CASSLLAGDYEQYF
TRBV13	TRBD2	TRBJ2-1	CASSLGLAGSHSYNEQFF
TRBV5-5	NA	TRBJ2-7	CASSIRDTLYEQYF
TRBV6-1	NA	TRBJ1-2	CASSEGHPGYGYTF
TRBV6-5	NA	TRBJ1-1	CASSYSEGDTEAFF
TRBV21-1	NA	TRBJ2-7	CASSKGLLTYEQYF
TRBV27	NA	TRBJ1-5	CASSLSSGYSNQPQHF
TRBV27	NA	TRBJ2-7	CASSLSAEAYEQYF
TRBV23-1	TRBD2	TRBJ2-3	CASSQWGTSGRLTDTQYF